A selection of T cell receptor beta chains follows, all from one sample in a study of cytomegalovirus exposure and HLA in healthy donors. TCRdb's copy holds only in-frame clones and misses some; the assay was immunoSEQ multiplex PCR. The specimen's table records 50,000 to 70,000 clones. Sequenced sample: PBMCs. The receptors come from a man aged 50-59 years in good health and CMV-seropositive. Each CDR3 is given with its conserved first and last residue. The D gene is left open where the match is weak.

NA	TRBV29-1	TRBJ1-2	TGCAGCGTTGAAGGCCGGGTGAATCGCTACACCTTC	CSVEGRVNRYTF
NA	TRBV5-1	TRBJ2-7	TGCGCCAGCAGCCCGGGGATCTACGAGCAGTACTTC	CASSPGIYEQYF
NA	TRBV9	TRBJ1-3	TGTGCCAGCAGCGTAGGGGTAACTACCTCTGGAAACACCATATATTTT	CASSVGVTTSGNTIYF
NA	TRBV15	TRBJ2-6	TGTGCCACCAGCAGAGAAGGGGTCTCTGGGGCCAACGTCCTGACTTTC	CATSREGVSGANVLTF
TRBD2	TRBV5-1	TRBJ2-2	TGCGCCAGCAGCTTGGCCGGGGGGAAGAACACCGGGGAGCTGTTTTTT	CASSLAGGKNTGELFF
NA	TRBV6-1	TRBJ1-3	TGTGCCAGCAGTGACACAGGGTACGGATACACCATATATTTT	CASSDTGYGYTIYF
NA	TRBV6-6	TRBJ2-7	TGTGCCAGCTCCAAGCTCCCCTCCTACGAGCAGTACTTC	CASSKLPSYEQYF
TRBD2	TRBV6-5	TRBJ2-3	TGTGCCAGCAGGCTAGCGGGAGGGGGAGAAGATACGCAGTATTTT	CASRLAGGGEDTQYF
NA	TRBV5-1	TRBJ2-1	TGCGCCAGCAGCTTGGCCCAACTGGCGGCATACAATGAGCAGTTCTTC	CASSLAQLAAYNEQFF
NA	TRBV7-2	TRBJ1-2	TGTGCCAGCAGCTTAGGGACGGGGGGGAACTATGGCTACACCTTC	CASSLGTGGNYGYTF
TRBD2	TRBV7-9	TRBJ2-5	TGTGCCAGCAGCTTAGTAGCGGGCGGGGAGACCCAGTACTTC	CASSLVAGGETQYF
TRBD1	TRBV5-4	TRBJ1-1	TGTGCCAGCAGCAAAGACAGGGTCGGTATCACTGAAGCTTTCTTT	CASSKDRVGITEAFF
TRBD2	TRBV29-1	TRBJ2-3	TGCAGCGTTGCGGGACTAGCGAAAGATACGCAGTATTTT	CSVAGLAKDTQYF
NA	TRBV6-5	TRBJ1-1	TGTGCCAGCAGTTACCTTCAGGGAAACACTGAAGCTTTCTTT	CASSYLQGNTEAFF
NA	TRBV18	TRBJ2-1	TGTGCCAGCTCACCAGGGGGGTCTCCTTCCACGGTCAATGAGCAGTTCTTC	CASSPGGSPSTVNEQFF
NA	TRBV29-1	TRBJ1-2	TGCAGCGTTGCTCTAGCTAACTATGGCTACACCTTC	CSVALANYGYTF